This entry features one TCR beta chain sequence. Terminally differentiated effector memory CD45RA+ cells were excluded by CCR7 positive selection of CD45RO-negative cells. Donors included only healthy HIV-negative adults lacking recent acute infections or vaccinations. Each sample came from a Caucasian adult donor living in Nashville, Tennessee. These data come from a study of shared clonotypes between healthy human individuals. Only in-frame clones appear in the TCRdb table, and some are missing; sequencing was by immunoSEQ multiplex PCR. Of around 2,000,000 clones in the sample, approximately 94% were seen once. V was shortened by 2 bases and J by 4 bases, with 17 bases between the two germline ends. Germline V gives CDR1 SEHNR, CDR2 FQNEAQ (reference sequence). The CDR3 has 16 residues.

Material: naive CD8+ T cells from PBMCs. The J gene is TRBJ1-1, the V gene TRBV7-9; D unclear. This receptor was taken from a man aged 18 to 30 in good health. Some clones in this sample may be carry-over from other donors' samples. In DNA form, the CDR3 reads TGTGCCAGCAGCTTAAAAGTATCCGGGCGGCCCACTGAAGCTTTCTTT. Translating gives CASSLKVSGRPTEAFF.